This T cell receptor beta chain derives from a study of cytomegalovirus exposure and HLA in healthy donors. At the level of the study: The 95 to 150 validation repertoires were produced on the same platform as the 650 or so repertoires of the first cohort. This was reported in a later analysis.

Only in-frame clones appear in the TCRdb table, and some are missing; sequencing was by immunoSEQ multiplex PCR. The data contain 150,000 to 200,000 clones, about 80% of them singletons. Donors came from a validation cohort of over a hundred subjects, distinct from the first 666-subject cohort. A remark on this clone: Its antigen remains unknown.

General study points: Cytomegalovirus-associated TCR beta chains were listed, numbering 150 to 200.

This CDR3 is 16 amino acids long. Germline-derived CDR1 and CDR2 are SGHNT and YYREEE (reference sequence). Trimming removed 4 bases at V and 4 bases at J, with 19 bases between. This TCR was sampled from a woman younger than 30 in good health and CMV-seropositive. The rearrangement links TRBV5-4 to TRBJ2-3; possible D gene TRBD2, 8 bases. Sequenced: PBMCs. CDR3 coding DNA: TGTGCCAGCAGCCTTGGGACAGCCGGGGGGGCAGATACGCAGTATTTT. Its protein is CASSLGTAGGADTQYF.